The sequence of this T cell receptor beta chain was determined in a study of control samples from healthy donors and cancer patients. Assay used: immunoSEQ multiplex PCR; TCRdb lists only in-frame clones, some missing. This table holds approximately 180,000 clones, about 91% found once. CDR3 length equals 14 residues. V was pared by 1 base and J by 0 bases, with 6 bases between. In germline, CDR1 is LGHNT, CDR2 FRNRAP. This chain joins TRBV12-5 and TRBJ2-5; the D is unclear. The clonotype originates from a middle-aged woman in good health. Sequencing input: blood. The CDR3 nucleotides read TGTGCTAGTGGTTTGGCCGCGTACCAAGAGACCCAGTACTTC. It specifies CASGLAAYQETQYF.